The 19 T cell receptor beta chains below were found in one sample sequenced in a study of blood T cell repertoires in COVID-19. The table came from immunoSEQ multiplex PCR; TCRdb's copy has only in-frame clones and leaves some out. The table includes about 200,000 clones, approximately 85% detected once. Sequenced: peripheral blood. These receptors came from a human donor with active or convalescent COVID-19. The donor label of this sample is uncertain.

Turning to this clone: At one of its ends the junction is not consistent with the germline gene, which may arise from a read error. The chain uses TRBV20-1 and TRBJ2-4, with TRBD1 as a possible D gene (7 bases). CDR3 length equals 11 residues. Per germline, CDR1 DFQATT and CDR2 SNEGSKA (reference sequence). CDR3 amino acids: CSARQGGTWHF. In nucleotides, the CDR3 is TGCAGTGCTAGGCAGGGGGGAACCTGGCACTTC.

As for this clone: This sequence may be a read error, since a much larger clone differs from it by one base. This chain joins TRBV7-9 and TRBJ1-2, with unresolved D. This CDR3 has 13 residues. Germline V gene lookup returns CDR1 SEHNR and CDR2 FQNEAQ (reference sequence). Trimming pared 1 base from V and 1 base from J, leaving 4 bases between. Here the CDR3 reads CASSLDSNYGYTF. CDR3 DNA sequence: TGTGCCAGCAGCTTAGACAGTAACTATGGCTACACCTTC.

This rearrangement joins TRBV18 to TRBJ2-1; tentative D call: TRBD1 (5 bases). V dropped 0 bases and J dropped 5 bases, with 8 bases sitting between them. The CDR3 length is 14 residues. The germline CDR1 and CDR2 sequences are KGHSH and LQKENI. In nucleotides, the CDR3 is TGTGCCAGCTCACCACCGGGGCCCAACAATGAGCAGTTCTTC. Residues: CASSPPGPNNEQFF.

The V gene is TRBV5-1, the J gene TRBJ1-4; D is undetermined. CDR1 and CDR2 (germline): SGHRS, YFSETQ. V shed 0 bases and J shed 7 bases, with 13 bases lying between them. This CDR3 has 15 amino acids. The CDR3 is CASSLGSGLSEKLFF. The CDR3 bases are TGCGCCAGCAGCTTGGGATCGGGGTTAAGTGAAAAACTGTTTTTT.

The chain joins TRBV12-3 or TRBV12-4 to TRBJ1-5, with D possibly being TRBD1 (5 bases). Trimming took off 6 bases at V and 6 bases at J, with 12 bases between the two ends. The CDR3 has 13 amino acids. The CDR3 spells CASSWGGGQPQHF. DNA of the CDR3: TGTGCCAGCAGCTGGGGCGGGGGTCAGCCCCAGCATTTT.

The chain links TRBV7-3 to TRBJ2-3, with 11 bases aligning to TRBD2. The CDR3 has 18 residues. The junction had 15 bases not matched to a gene; V was cut back by 5 bases and J by 5 bases. CDR1 is SGHTA, CDR2 FQGTGA, per germline. For the CDR3, the DNA is TGTGCCAGCAGCAAGAGCGCTACTAGCGGGGGTCGGAGAGATACGCAGTATTTT. This encodes CASSKSATSGGRRDTQYF. The full variable domain, in which reference TRBV7-3 and TRBJ2-3 provide the parts outside the CDR3, is GAGVSQTPSNKVTEKGKYVELRCDPISGHTALYWYRQSLGQGPEFLIYFQGTGAADDSGLPNDRFFAVRPEGSVSTLKIQRTERGDSAVYLCASSKSATSGGRRDTQYFGPGTRLTVL.

The V call is TRBV7-9, the J call TRBJ1-2, with D hard to call. The CDR3 has 12 residues. Germline V CDR1 and CDR2: SEHNR, FQNEAQ (reference sequence). V was clipped by 1 base and J by 8 bases, with 8 bases between them. The CDR3 here is CASSLDRGGYTF. CDR3 bases: TGTGCCAGCAGCTTAGACCGCGGGGGCTACACCTTC.

The V and J genes are TRBV29-1 and TRBJ1-2; D possibly corresponds to TRBD1 (6 bases). V lost 1 base, J lost 7 bases, and 13 bases lay in between. Germline V lookup: CDR1 SQVTM, CDR2 ANQGSEA. The CDR3 has 13 amino acids. The CDR3 is CSVEAGGAFGYTF. In DNA, the CDR3 is TGCAGCGTTGAAGCGGGGGGCGCATTTGGCTACACCTTC.

The chain couples TRBV9 to TRBJ1-5; TRBD1 is a possible D gene (5 bases). CDR1 and CDR2 from the germline V gene are SGDLS and YYNGEE. The CDR3 is 15 residues long. The V gene lost 4 bases and the J gene lost 5 bases, with 16 bases spanning the gap. CDR3 loop: CASSLDPGLDQPQHF. The CDR3 DNA follows: TGTGCCAGCAGCCTCGATCCGGGACTCGATCAGCCCCAGCATTTT.

CDR3 loop: CATSRTPSLRDTQYF. The CDR3 region has the DNA TGTGCCACCAGCAGAACCCCTAGTCTGAGAGATACGCAGTATTTT. This rearrangement joins TRBV15 to TRBJ2-3, with D unclear. Germline loops: CDR1 LNHNV, CDR2 YYDKDF (reference sequence). This CDR3 spans 15 amino acids. V lost 2 bases and J 5 bases, leaving 14 bases between the germline ends.

This sequence joins TRBV27 and TRBJ1-5, with 7 bases that match TRBD1. The CDR3 is 18 residues long. Germline lookup yields CDR1 MNHEY and CDR2 SMNVEV (reference sequence). The ends lost 6 bases at V and 2 bases at J; junction bases unmatched: 16. Written as DNA, the CDR3 is TGTGCCAGCAGGCTCGAAGGCTACAGGGGCGACGGCAATCAGCCCCAGCATTTT. This sequence encodes CASRLEGYRGDGNQPQHF.

This clone was observed a single time. The chain links TRBV7-6 to TRBJ2-7, with 11 positions matching TRBD2. Germline CDR1 reads SGHVS; CDR2 reads FNYEAQ. J was trimmed by 2 bases and V by 3 bases; bases with no gene match: 3. The CDR3 covers 15 residues. The CDR3 DNA reads as TGTGCCAGCAGCTTGACTAGCGGGGACGCCTACGAGCAGTACTTC. Protein sequence: CASSLTSGDAYEQYF.

The CDR3 coding sequence is TGTGCCAGCACCCCCAGGCGGACAGAGAATTCACCCCTCCACTTT. Protein sequence: CASTPRRTENSPLHF. The chain joins TRBV27 to TRBJ1-6, with D tentatively TRBD1 (6 bases). The germline V and J ends were trimmed by 7 bases and 7 bases, with 17 bases remaining between them. Germline CDR1 MNHEY, CDR2 SMNVEV (reference sequence). This CDR3 is built from 15 residues.

This sequence joins TRBV4-2 and TRBJ1-5; D uncertain. V was cut by 0 bases and J by 5 bases, with 5 bases left in between. Looked up from germline, CDR1 is LGHNA and CDR2 is YNFKEQ. The CDR3 has 13 residues. The CDR3 bases are TGTGCCAGCAGCCAAGAGGGCGATCAGCCCCAGCATTTT. It translates to CASSQEGDQPQHF.

The chain combines TRBV12-2 with TRBJ2-7; TRBD1 is taken as the D call from the table, unchecked against the DNA. TRBV12-2 is labeled a pseudogene. This CDR3 has 19 amino acids. The DNA of the CDR3 is TGTGCAAGTCGCCCGGGACAGCGGTATTACGGGCGCCCTTTCTACGAGCAGTACTTC. Translation gives CASRPGQRYYGRPFYEQYF.

The CDR3 loop reads CASSPGDRGQPQHF. The CDR3 bases are TGTGCCAGCAGTCCGGGGGACAGGGGACAGCCCCAGCATTTT. This chain uses TRBV6-5 with TRBJ1-5, with 10 bases fitting TRBD1. The germline V gene has CDR1 MNHEY and CDR2 SVGAGI. There are 14 residues in the CDR3. V shed 5 bases and J 7 bases; nucleotides not matched to a gene: 5.

The chain uses TRBV2 and TRBJ2-1, with 11 bases lining up with TRBD1. V shed 6 bases and J 14 bases; nucleotides not matched to a gene: 9. The CDR3 contains 13 residues. Looked up from germline, CDR1 is SNHLY and CDR2 is FYNNEI. DNA for the CDR3: TGTGCCAGCAGGGGTGGGACAGGGGGTAAGAAGTTCTTC. It yields the protein CASRGGTGGKKFF.

The genes are TRBV11-2 and TRBJ2-7; tentative D call: TRBD1 (6 bases). Germline values: CDR1 SGHAT, CDR2 FQNNGV. There are 13 residues in the CDR3. Trimming removed 5 bases from V and 0 bases from J, with 8 bases in between. The chain's CDR3 is CASSKTGSYEQYF. The CDR3, as DNA: TGTGCCAGCAGCAAGACAGGCTCCTACGAGCAGTACTTC.

The genes are TRBV13 and TRBJ2-5; 7 bases are shared with TRBD1. The V gene's germline CDR1 is PRHDT and CDR2 FYEKMQ (reference sequence). Losses at the gene ends were 5 bases for V and 2 bases for J; bases not matched to a gene: 17. This CDR3 is 18 amino acids long. The chain's CDR3 is CASSLKTGIPPIQETQYF. CDR3 in DNA: TGTGCCAGCAGCCTAAAGACAGGGATTCCGCCTATTCAAGAGACCCAGTACTTC.